This T cell receptor beta chain was recovered during a study of T cells expressing NK-cell markers. About the research overall: Within the sequenced cohort of eight donors, seven exhibited HCMV seropositivity and one was seronegative. Findings and limits, study-wide: It is unclear if expanded NKG2C-expressing clones target HCMV antigens. A handful of donors likewise had their CD3+CD56-NKG2C+ fraction led by these clonotypes.

As regards this clonotype: The antigen is not known.

TCRdb re-called the 5' RACE reads, yielding one record per CDR3 amino acid sequence without DNA. The sample table sets out 350,000 to 400,000 distinct CDR3 sequences. The CDR3 has 12 residues. Germline V lookup: CDR1 SNHLY, CDR2 FYNNEI. Sequencing was done on a sample of blood T cells: a sorted CD56 or NKG2C T cell subset, CD4+ or CD8+ T cells, or bulk PBMC T cells (not recorded which). The V and J genes are TRBV2 and TRBJ2-3; checking the TCRdb D call of TRBD2 is not possible without DNA. This TCR was recovered from a woman aged 50 to 65 in good health. CDR3 region: CASSGESDTQYF. Combining the CDR3 with reference TRBV2 and TRBJ2-3 gives the whole variable domain EPEVTQTPSHQVTQMGQEVILRCVPISNHLYFYWYRQILGQKVEFLVSFYNNEISEKSEIFDDQFSVERPDGSNFTLKIRSTKLEDSAMYFCASSGESDTQYFGPGTRLTVL.